The sequence of this TCR beta chain was determined in a study of T cells in Graves' hyperthyroidism and ophthalmopathy. The V gene's germline CDR1 is MNHEY and CDR2 SVGEGT. With 4 bases removed from V and 2 bases from J, the gap between germline ends came to 9 bases. The CDR3 contains 13 residues. Study results and limitations: Most thyroid clonotypes that were expanded above 0.001 also turned up in blood. Ophthalmopathy got predicted by the model a median around 6.8 months before its onset. By a 13 V-J model, ophthalmopathy was set apart from stable hyperthyroidism.

Exclusions: uncontrolled infection, other autoimmune disease, pregnancy, lactation. In the case of this clonotype: The antigen remains undetermined.

Regions amplified from RNA transcripts were the TCR beta CDR3 regions. A first-round RT-PCR of the TCR CDR3 used the HTBI primer set. MiXCR was run by TCRdb on the multiplex PCR reads, yielding one entry per CDR3 protein. The table shows about 640,000 distinct CDR3 sequences, with 20% occurring only once. This chain connects TRBV6-2 or TRBV6-3 to TRBJ2-7; D unclear. Sequences were obtained from blood. This clonotype was obtained from a man aged 30-40 years with Graves' ophthalmopathy. The CDR3, as DNA: TGTGCCAGCAGTTTTTCCCAGGCCTACGAGCAGTACTTC. This gives the protein CASSFSQAYEQYF.